Listed here are 14 T cell receptor beta chains from one sample, sequenced in a study of T cell repertoires in cytomegalovirus infection. No antigen has been identified for these receptors. Each CDR3 protein gets one entry after TCRdb re-called the reads with MiXCR. The data hold some 940,000 distinct CDR3 sequences, with about a third observed a single time. This sample comprised cultured CD8+ T cells from PBMCs, obtained from culture after CMV antigen stimulation. The receptors were gathered from a human donor in good health (CMV status not recorded). Some clones in this sample may be carry-over from other donors' samples.

This chain links TRBV5-6 with TRBJ1-1; 8 bases agree with TRBD1. Germline V gene sequence: CDR1 SGHDT, CDR2 YYEEEE. The trim removed 4 bases at V and 4 bases at J, leaving 9 bases unmatched. The CDR3 has 15 amino acids. CDR3: CASSPSPGGFTEAFF. CDR3 DNA: TGTGCCAGCAGCCCTAGCCCAGGGGGCTTCACTGAAGCTTTCTTT.

The chain combines TRBV24-1 with TRBJ2-5; 7 bases match TRBD2. V was pared by 3 bases and J by 4 bases, with 7 bases of the junction left unmatched. There are 15 residues in the CDR3. CDR1 and CDR2 (germline): KGHDR, SFDVKD. In nucleotides, the CDR3 is TGTGCCACCAGTGATCCCCTAACGGGGGGAGAGACCCAGTACTTC. Translating it yields CATSDPLTGGETQYF.

At least ten counts were recorded for this clonotype. The chain combines TRBV7-2 with TRBJ1-1; the D gene is possibly TRBD1 (6 bases). Germline loops: CDR1 SGHTA, CDR2 FQGNSA. V was clipped by 1 base and J by 1 base, with 10 bases between them. CDR3 length: 15 amino acids. The CDR3 coding sequence is TGTGCCAGCAGCTTAGTCGGGACACCGAACACTGAAGCTTTCTTT. Its protein is CASSLVGTPNTEAFF. Together with reference TRBV7-2 and TRBJ1-1, the CDR3 gives the full variable domain: GAGVSQSPSNKVTEKGKDVELRCDPISGHTALYWYRQSLGQGLEFLIYFQGNSAPDKSGLPSDRFSAERTGGSVSTLTIQRTQQEDSAVYLCASSLVGTPNTEAFFGQGTRLTVV.

This clonotype appeared a few times. The chain joins TRBV6-6 to TRBJ2-7; possibly TRBD2 for D (6 bases). The CDR3 length is 14 residues. V gave up 6 bases and J gave up 7 bases, with 19 bases separating them. Germline CDR1 is MNHNY and CDR2 is SVGAGI (reference sequence). This CDR3 is CASRAGRDLREQYV. CDR3 in DNA: TGTGCCAGCAGGGCCGGGAGAGACCTGAGGGAGCAGTACGTC.

This clonotype was observed many times. V is TRBV7-8 and J is TRBJ2-1; 9 bases are a match to TRBD2. This CDR3 has 18 amino acids. Germline lookup yields CDR1 SGHVS and CDR2 FQNEAQ. J was trimmed by 0 bases and V by 5 bases; bases with no gene match: 11. CDR3 DNA: TGTGCCAGCAGCCCCGGGACTAGCCACCCGAGCTCCTACAATGAGCAGTTCTTC. Its protein product is CASSPGTSHPSSYNEQFF.

This sequence joins TRBV19 and TRBJ1-5; D possibly corresponds to TRBD1 (5 bases). This CDR3 has 14 amino acids. Trimming removed 2 bases from V and 7 bases from J, with 12 bases in between. The V gene's germline CDR1 is LNHDA and CDR2 SQIVND (reference sequence). CDR3 nucleotide sequence: TGTGCCAGTAGTATATGGGCCAGGGCCCAGCCCCAGCATTTT. Translated: CASSIWARAQPQHF.

Many counts were recorded for this clonotype. V gene TRBV7-9 combines with J gene TRBJ1-1, with unresolved D. Deletions cut 1 base from V and 4 bases from J, with 10 bases between. Germline values: CDR1 SEHNR, CDR2 FQNEAQ (reference sequence). The CDR3 has 14 residues. CDR3 sequence: CASSLGQAGTEAFF. CDR3 DNA sequence: TGTGCCAGCAGCTTAGGGCAGGCCGGCACTGAAGCTTTCTTT.

The chain recombines TRBV15 with TRBJ1-4; D gene uncertain. This CDR3 region has 14 residues. V was clipped by 5 bases and J by 5 bases, with 12 bases between them. Germline assignment: CDR1 LNHNV and CDR2 YYDKDF (reference sequence). The CDR3 region has the DNA TGTGCCACCAGCCCCCGGGATCCAAATGAAAAACTGTTTTTT. It codes for CATSPRDPNEKLFF. The whole variable domain, remainder taken from reference TRBV15 and TRBJ1-4, is DAMVIQNPRYQVTQFGKPVTLSCSQTLNHNVMYWYQQKSSQAPKLLFHYYDKDFNNEADTPDNFQSRRPNTSFCFLDIRSPGLGDTAMYLCATSPRDPNEKLFFGSGTQLSVL.

This chain connects TRBV7-9 to TRBJ2-1; 9 nucleotides line up with TRBD2. Germline CDR1 SEHNR, CDR2 FQNEAQ (reference sequence). This CDR3 has 18 residues. The V segment lost 5 bases and the J segment 6 bases; nucleotides outside the gene matches: 17. The CDR3 protein is CASSPPFPTSGGFNEQFF. For the CDR3, the DNA is TGTGCCAGCAGCCCTCCCTTTCCGACTAGCGGCGGATTCAATGAGCAGTTCTTC.

This clonotype was counted a few times. Sequence at one end of the junction differs from germline and may be a read error. CDR3 protein: CASTLGRATLNSNQPQHF. CDR3 DNA sequence: TGCGCCAGCACCTTGGGGAGGGCTACTCTTAATAGCAATCAGCCCCAGCATTTT. The chain uses TRBV5-1 and TRBJ1-5; D call uncertain. Germline CDR1 and CDR2: SGHRS and YFSETQ. The CDR3 has 18 amino acids.

This clonotype appeared a few times. CDR3 DNA sequence: TGTGCCAGCAGTGCAGATTCAAGAATGAACACTGAAGCTTTCTTT. Its translation is CASSADSRMNTEAFF. The chain recombines TRBV2 with TRBJ1-1; no clear D gene. There are 15 residues in the CDR3. Germline lookup yields CDR1 SNHLY and CDR2 FYNNEI. Trimming pared 4 bases from V and 0 bases from J, leaving 12 bases between.

The chain combines TRBV10-3 with TRBJ2-1; D possibly corresponds to TRBD2 (6 bases). Germline V gene lookup returns CDR1 ENHRY and CDR2 SYGVKD. Trimming shortened V by 11 bases and J by 4 bases, and 12 bases separated the two germline ends. The CDR3 loop spans 12 amino acids. CDR3 loop: CAAGGEYNEQFF. CDR3 nucleotides: TGTGCCGCGGGCGGGGAATACAATGAGCAGTTCTTC.

This clonotype turned up a few times. This chain uses TRBV7-2 with TRBJ2-7; TRBD2 agrees at 9 bases. Germline V lookup: CDR1 SGHTA, CDR2 FQGNSA. After removal of 3 bases from V and 7 bases from J, the junction contained 7 bases not matched to a gene. The CDR3 is made up of 14 amino acids. The CDR3 coding sequence is TGTGCCAGCAGCTTGAGTAGCGGGGGTCGGGAGCAGTACTTC. Translation gives CASSLSSGGREQYF.

The chain recombines TRBV5-1 with TRBJ2-2; D ambiguous. Germline CDR1 and CDR2: SGHRS and YFSETQ. This CDR3 has 16 amino acids. The V and J ends lost 0 bases and 0 bases respectively, with 9 bases between them. CDR3 amino acids: CASSLEGITNTGELFF. In DNA form, the CDR3 reads TGCGCCAGCAGCTTGGAAGGGATTACGAACACCGGGGAGCTGTTTTTT.